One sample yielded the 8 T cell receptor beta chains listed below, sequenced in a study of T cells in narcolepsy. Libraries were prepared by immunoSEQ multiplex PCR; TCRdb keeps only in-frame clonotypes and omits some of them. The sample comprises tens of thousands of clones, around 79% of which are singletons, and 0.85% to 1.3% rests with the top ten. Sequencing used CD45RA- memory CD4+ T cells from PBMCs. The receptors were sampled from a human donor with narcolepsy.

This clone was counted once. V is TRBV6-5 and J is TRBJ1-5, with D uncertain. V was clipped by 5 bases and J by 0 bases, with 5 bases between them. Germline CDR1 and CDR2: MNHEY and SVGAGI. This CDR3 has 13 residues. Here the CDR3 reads CASSRNSNQPQHF. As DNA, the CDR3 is TGTGCCAGCAGTCGTAATAGCAATCAGCCCCAGCATTTT.

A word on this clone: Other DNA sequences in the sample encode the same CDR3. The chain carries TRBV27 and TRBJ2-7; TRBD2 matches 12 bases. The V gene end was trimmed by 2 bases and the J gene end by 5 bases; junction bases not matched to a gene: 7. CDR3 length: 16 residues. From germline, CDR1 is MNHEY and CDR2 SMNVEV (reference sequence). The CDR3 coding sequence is TGTGCCAGCAGTTTACTGACTAGCGGGAGACCCAACGAGCAGTACTTC. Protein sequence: CASSLLTSGRPNEQYF.

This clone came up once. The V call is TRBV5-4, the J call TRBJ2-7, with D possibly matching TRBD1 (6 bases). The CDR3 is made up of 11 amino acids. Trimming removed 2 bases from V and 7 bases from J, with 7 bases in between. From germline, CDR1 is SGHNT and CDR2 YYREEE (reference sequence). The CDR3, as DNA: TGTGCCAGCAGCTTTACAGGGGAGCAGTACTTC. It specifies CASSFTGEQYF.

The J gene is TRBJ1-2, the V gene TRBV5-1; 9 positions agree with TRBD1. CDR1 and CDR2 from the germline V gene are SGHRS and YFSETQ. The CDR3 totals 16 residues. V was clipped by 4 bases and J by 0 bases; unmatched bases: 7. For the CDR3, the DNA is TGCGCCAGCAGCCCAAGGACAGGGGAAGCTAACTATGGCTACACCTTC. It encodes CASSPRTGEANYGYTF.

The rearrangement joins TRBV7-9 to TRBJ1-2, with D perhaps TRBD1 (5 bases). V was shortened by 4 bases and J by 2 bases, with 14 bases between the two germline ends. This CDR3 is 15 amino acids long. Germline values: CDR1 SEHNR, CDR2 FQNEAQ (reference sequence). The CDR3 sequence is CASSSEGFPNYGYTF. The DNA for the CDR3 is TGTGCCAGCAGCTCGGAGGGGTTCCCAAACTATGGCTACACCTTC.

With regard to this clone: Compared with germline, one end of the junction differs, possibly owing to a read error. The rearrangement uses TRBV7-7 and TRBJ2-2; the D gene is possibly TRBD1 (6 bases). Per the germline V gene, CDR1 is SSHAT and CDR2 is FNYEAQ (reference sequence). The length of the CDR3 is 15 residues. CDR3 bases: TGTGCTAGCAGACAAGGGGGAGTGAGCACCGGGGAGCTGTTTTTT. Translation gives CASRQGGVSTGELFF.

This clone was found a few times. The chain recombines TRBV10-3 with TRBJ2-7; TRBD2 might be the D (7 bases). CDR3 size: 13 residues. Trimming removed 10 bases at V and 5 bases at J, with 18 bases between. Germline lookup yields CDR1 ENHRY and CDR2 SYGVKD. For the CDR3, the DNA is TGTGCCAGTCGTCGTGGGGGGGCCCACGAGCAGTACTTC. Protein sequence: CASRRGGAHEQYF.

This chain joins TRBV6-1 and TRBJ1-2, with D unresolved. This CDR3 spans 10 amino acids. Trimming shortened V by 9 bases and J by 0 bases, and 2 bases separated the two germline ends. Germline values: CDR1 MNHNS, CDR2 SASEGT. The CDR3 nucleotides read TGTGCCAGTGCTAACTATGGCTACACCTTC. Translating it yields CASANYGYTF.